The present T cell receptor (beta chain) was sequenced within a study of blood T cell repertoires in COVID-19. The data were produced by immunoSEQ multiplex PCR, yet TCRdb's version contains in-frame clones alone and is incomplete. The sample records 100,000 to 150,000 clones, around 88% being singletons. This clone appeared once. Germline CDR1 and CDR2: SGHRS and YFSETQ. V trimming: 5 bases; J trimming: 3 bases; junction bases outside the gene matches: 0. The CDR3 is made up of 13 amino acids. The TCR sequence derives from a man aged 50 to 59 with active or convalescent COVID-19. The sequenced material came from peripheral blood. The chain employs TRBV5-1 and TRBJ2-3, with 10 bases identical to TRBD1. The DNA of the CDR3 is TGCGCCAGCAGGGACAGGGGGACAGATACGCAGTATTTT. Translating it yields CASRDRGTDTQYF.